This T cell receptor beta chain originates from a study of T cell responses to AZD1222 COVID-19 vaccine. Study-wide results and limits: Seropositive AZD1222 recipients at baseline numbered only five to seven. The donor group comprised mostly white British people and more females; the analysis possibly underestimated clonal diversity.

This clone was detected only once. What it recognizes is unknown. Generated by immunoSEQ multiplex PCR, the TCRdb table keeps only in-frame clones and is missing some. This table holds about 85,000 clones, approximately 86% found once. Germline CDR1 and CDR2: SGHKS and YYEKEE (reference sequence). The trim removed 4 bases at V and 3 bases at J, leaving 4 bases unmatched. The CDR3 length is 13 residues. The rearrangement uses TRBV5-5 and TRBJ2-7; the match to TRBD1 covers 7 bases. The material sequenced was peripheral blood, taken on day 0 of AZD1222 vaccination. The receptor was isolated from an adult in good health. The DNA for the CDR3 is TGTGCCAGCAGCATAACAGGGGTCTACGAGCAGTACTTC. Translated, it gives CASSITGVYEQYF.